This TCR beta chain is from a study of early T cells in non-severe SARS-CoV-2 infection. The sample holds a few counts of this clonotype. The CDR3 covers 15 residues. Germline CDR1 SGHTA, CDR2 FQGTGA. V shed 4 bases and J 6 bases; nucleotides not matched to a gene: 5. Via MiXCR, TCRdb re-called the 5' RACE reads, giving one row per CDR3 protein. This sample has around 78,000 distinct CDR3 sequences, with roughly 9.1% found just once. Sequencing was performed on whole blood, taken at baseline. The rearrangement uses TRBV7-3 and TRBJ2-3; 12 nucleotides align to TRBD2. This receptor was taken from an adult who was a healthcare worker with PCR-confirmed SARS-CoV-2 infection or an uninfected control (not recorded which). The CDR3 region has the DNA TGTGCCAGCAGCTCCCTAGCGGGGGGGTTTGATACGCAGTATTTT. It yields the protein CASSSLAGGFDTQYF.